The 30 T cell receptor beta chains below come from one sample, sequenced in a study of T cells in Graves' hyperthyroidism and ophthalmopathy. RNA transcripts served as the template for amplifying TCR beta CDR3 regions. Initially, a first-round RT-PCR of the TCR CDR3 employed the HTBI primer set. One entry per CDR3 protein results from TCRdb running MiXCR on the multiplex PCR reads. The sample has fewer than 200,000 distinct CDR3 sequences; about a sixth are singletons. Sample: blood. The receptors here all came from a woman aged 50 to 60 with Graves' hyperthyroidism.

This clonotype was seen repeatedly, ten times or more. The chain has TRBV6-4 and TRBJ1-1; unclear D gene. The V gene lost 4 bases and the J gene lost 3 bases, with 12 bases spanning the gap. Germline CDR1 reads MRHNA; CDR2 reads SNTAGT. The CDR3 has 14 amino acids. The CDR3 region has the DNA TGTGCCAGCAGTGCTGAGATTTGGGACACTGAAGCTTTCTTT. Translation gives CASSAEIWDTEAFF.

V is TRBV4-3 and J is TRBJ1-5; no firm D call. Germline CDR1 is LGHNA and CDR2 is YSLEER. The CDR3 covers 15 residues. Trimming pared 0 bases from V and 4 bases from J, leaving 10 bases between. CDR3 residues: CASSQDGVRNQPQHF. Written as DNA, the CDR3 is TGCGCCAGCAGCCAAGACGGAGTCAGGAATCAGCCCCAGCATTTT.

This clonotype was counted many times. The chain combines TRBV7-3 with TRBJ2-1, with D unclear. The CDR3 loop spans 16 amino acids. The V gene's germline CDR1 is SGHTA and CDR2 FQGTGA. V lost 2 bases, J lost 3 bases, and 14 bases lay in between. The DNA for the CDR3 is TGTGCCAGCAGCTTAGGTCCCAGCCCTGTCTACAATGAGCAGTTCTTC. This gives the protein CASSLGPSPVYNEQFF.

This clonotype was counted at least ten times. This chain connects TRBV14 to TRBJ1-1, with no clear D. This CDR3 region has 16 residues. Trimming removed 0 bases at V and 0 bases at J, with 11 bases between. Germline CDR1 and CDR2: SGHDN and FVKESK. CDR3 sequence (DNA): TGTGCCAGCAGCCAAGAAATGGTTCTGGTGAACACTGAAGCTTTCTTT. Protein: CASSQEMVLVNTEAFF.

The CDR3 sequence is CASSLGGVSSYEQYF. The CDR3 nucleotides read TGTGCCAGCAGCTTAGGAGGGGTGAGCTCCTACGAGCAGTACTTC. The gene calls are TRBV11-2 and TRBJ2-7; either TRBD1 or TRBD2 may supply D (5 bases each). The CDR3 is 15 residues long. Trimming left V 1 base short and J 0 bases short, with 10 bases between. CDR1 and CDR2 from the germline V gene are SGHAT and FQNNGV.

This clonotype was seen at least ten times. The gene calls are TRBV20-1 and TRBJ2-1, with D possibly being TRBD1 (6 bases). Germline V lookup: CDR1 DFQATT, CDR2 SNEGSKA (reference sequence). V shed 4 bases and J shed 5 bases, with 6 bases lying between them. This CDR3 contains 11 residues. The CDR3 DNA follows: TGCAGTGCTAACAGGGACAATGAGCAGTTCTTC. Translated: CSANRDNEQFF.

This clonotype occurred many times. The rearrangement joins TRBV7-8 to TRBJ2-3; 10 nucleotides line up with TRBD2. Germline CDR1 is SGHVS and CDR2 is FQNEAQ. The CDR3 totals 16 residues. Losses at the gene ends were 4 bases for V and 6 bases for J; bases not matched to a gene: 10. The CDR3 bases are TGTGCCAGCAGCTCTCCTTTAGCGGGGGGCAGGGATACGCAGTATTTT. Protein product: CASSSPLAGGRDTQYF.

This clonotype came up many times. This chain uses TRBV12-3 or TRBV12-4 with TRBJ1-2; 9 positions agree with TRBD1. The junction had 5 bases not matched to a gene; V was cut back by 1 base and J by 5 bases. The CDR3 is made up of 15 amino acids. The CDR3 loop reads CASSLVQGAAYGYTF. CDR3 DNA: TGTGCCAGCAGTTTAGTACAGGGGGCTGCGTATGGCTACACCTTC.

The sample holds a few counts of this clonotype. The chain recombines TRBV27 with TRBJ2-1; no clear D. The CDR3 consists of 14 residues. Germline V gene sequence: CDR1 MNHEY, CDR2 SMNVEV (reference sequence). V lost 4 bases, J lost 8 bases, and 15 bases lay in between. DNA for the CDR3: TGTGCCAGCAGTTCTATCATCCGTGCCTATGAGCAGTTCTTC. It is translated as CASSSIIRAYEQFF.

This clonotype was picked up many times. V gene TRBV27 combines with J gene TRBJ1-4; perhaps TRBD1 as D (5 bases). Germline assignment: CDR1 MNHEY and CDR2 SMNVEV (reference sequence). The CDR3 extends over 14 amino acids. V was cut by 3 bases and J by 8 bases, with 13 bases left in between. The CDR3 loop is CASSFHGAREKLFF. CDR3 in DNA: TGTGCCAGCAGTTTCCATGGGGCGAGGGAAAAACTGTTTTTT.

This clonotype was observed at least ten times. The chain joins TRBV2 to TRBJ2-2; D might be TRBD2 (5 bases). V lost 5 bases and J 6 bases, leaving 10 bases between the germline ends. Germline CDR1 and CDR2: SNHLY and FYNNEI. The CDR3 totals 13 residues. DNA for the CDR3: TGTGCCAGCAGTCGGACTCTCGCCGGGGAGCTGTTTTTT. It translates to CASSRTLAGELFF.

The genes are TRBV7-2 and TRBJ2-1, with 12 nucleotides matching TRBD2. V was clipped by 6 bases and J by 0 bases; unmatched bases: 9. This CDR3 comprises 18 residues. Germline lookup yields CDR1 SGHTA and CDR2 FQGNSA. CDR3 sequence reads: CASSSSGGASGSYNEQFF. Written as DNA, the CDR3 is TGTGCCAGCAGTTCTAGCGGGGGGGCGTCAGGCTCCTACAATGAGCAGTTCTTC.

This clonotype was counted many times. The V call is TRBV19, the J call TRBJ1-1; D call uncertain. The CDR3 is 12 amino acids. The ends were cut back, 0 bases at V and 7 bases at J, with 6 bases in the middle. The germline V gene encodes CDR1 LNHDA and CDR2 SQIVND (reference sequence). The DNA for the CDR3 is TGTGCCAGTAGTATAGACTCAGGTGAAGCTTTCTTT. This codes for CASSIDSGEAFF.

This clonotype was found many times. This chain uses TRBV7-3 with TRBJ2-1; a weak D match, TRBD2 (5 bases). This CDR3 comprises 13 residues. Trimming took 2 bases from V and 8 from J, leaving 10 bases between them. Germline-derived CDR1 and CDR2 are SGHTA and FQGTGA. This CDR3 is CASSLDTGYEQFF. In nucleotides, the CDR3 is TGTGCCAGCAGCTTAGATACGGGATATGAGCAGTTCTTC.

This clonotype was counted ten times or more. The chain recombines TRBV7-2 with TRBJ1-6; TRBD1 is a possible D gene (5 bases). There are 13 residues in the CDR3. Trimming stripped 1 base from V and 9 bases from J, with 7 bases between. Germline values: CDR1 SGHTA, CDR2 FQGNSA. The CDR3 protein is CASSLGGSSPLHF. CDR3 DNA: TGTGCCAGCAGCTTAGGGGGCAGTTCACCCCTCCACTTT. The variable domain in full, completed from reference TRBV7-2 and TRBJ1-6, reads GAGVSQSPSNKVTEKGKDVELRCDPISGHTALYWYRQSLGQGLEFLIYFQGNSAPDKSGLPSDRFSAERTGGSVSTLTIQRTQQEDSAVYLCASSLGGSSPLHFGNGTRLTVT.

This clonotype appeared many times. This chain joins TRBV11-1 and TRBJ1-1; D might be TRBD1 (5 bases). The V end was cut by 5 bases, the J end by 10 bases, with 14 bases between. The V gene's germline CDR1 is SGHAT and CDR2 FQDESV (reference sequence). This CDR3 contains 12 residues. The CDR3 DNA is TGTGCCAGCAGCCAACACCGAGGGGTAGCTTTCTTT. It codes for CASSQHRGVAFF.

The rearrangement joins TRBV27 to TRBJ1-1; the D gene is possibly TRBD1 (6 bases). The CDR3 has 16 residues. The V gene's germline CDR1 is MNHEY and CDR2 SMNVEV (reference sequence). The V end lost 2 bases, the J end lost 1 base, and 14 bases lay between the germline ends. The CDR3, as DNA: TGTGCCAGCAGTTTAAGGGTGGGGGGCTCGAACACTGAAGCTTTCTTT. Protein: CASSLRVGGSNTEAFF.

The gene calls are TRBV6-9 and TRBJ1-5; D perhaps matches TRBD1 (6 bases). Per germline, CDR1 MNHGY and CDR2 SVAAGI. V lost 3 bases to trimming and J lost 6 bases, with 12 bases between them. The CDR3 has 14 residues. The CDR3 DNA reads as TGTGCCAGCAGTTACTTGGGGGCGGGTCAGCCCCAGCATTTT. Translation: CASSYLGAGQPQHF.

In this sample, this clonotype turned up many times. The chain carries TRBV19 and TRBJ2-6; D possibly corresponds to TRBD1 (5 bases). The germline CDR1 and CDR2 sequences are LNHDA and SQIVND (reference sequence). The CDR3 loop spans 18 amino acids. Trimming cost V 1 base and J 0 bases, with 13 bases left between them. The CDR3 spells CASSIATLGHSGANVLTF. The CDR3 bases are TGTGCCAGTAGTATAGCCACTCTAGGACACTCTGGGGCCAACGTCCTGACTTTC.

There are many counts of this clonotype. This chain uses TRBV6-6 with TRBJ2-7; 7 nucleotides match TRBD1. The CDR3 consists of 14 residues. J was trimmed by 3 bases and V by 0 bases; bases with no gene match: 2. Germline V lookup: CDR1 MNHNY, CDR2 SVGAGI (reference sequence). This chain's CDR3 is CASSYSRTGYEQYF. The CDR3 coding sequence is TGTGCCAGCAGTTACTCCCGGACAGGCTACGAGCAGTACTTC.

This sequence joins TRBV6-2 or TRBV6-3 and TRBJ1-6; 10 bases align to TRBD1. Germline loops: CDR1 MNHEY, CDR2 SVGEGT. Trimming removed 7 bases from V and 1 base from J; junction bases left unmatched: 7. CDR3 length: 17 amino acids. The CDR3 nucleotides read TGTGCCAGCAACTACGGGACAGGGGAGTCCTATAATTCACCCCTCCACTTT. This gives the protein CASNYGTGESYNSPLHF.

This clonotype was counted at least ten times. V is TRBV6-1 and J is TRBJ2-7; no definite D call. The V end lost 4 bases, the J end lost 6 bases, and 13 bases lay between the germline ends. Per the germline V gene, CDR1 is MNHNS and CDR2 is SASEGT. The CDR3 has 13 amino acids. The CDR3 protein is CASSADTRREQYF. The CDR3 nucleotides read TGTGCCAGCAGTGCCGACACGAGGCGCGAGCAGTACTTC.

For this clonotype: One end of the junction does not line up with germline, which may come from a read error. The chain is built from TRBV6-1 and TRBJ2-2; D is uncertain. The CDR3 runs to 15 residues. The germline gives CDR1 MNHNS, CDR2 SASEGT. CDR3 in amino acids: CASSPDPMNAGELFF. CDR3 in DNA: TGTGCCAGCAGCCCGGACCCCATGAACGCCGGGGAGCTGTTTTTT.

This clonotype was seen ten or more times. The genes are TRBV27 and TRBJ1-6; tentatively, D is TRBD1 (6 bases). CDR1 is MNHEY and CDR2 is SMNVEV in the germline V gene (reference sequence). The CDR3 is 12 residues long. Trimming cost V 5 bases and J 14 bases, with 13 bases left between them. For the CDR3, the DNA is TGTGCCAGCAGTGCCCCAAGGGGGACCCTCCACTTT. It specifies CASSAPRGTLHF.

This clonotype appeared many times. The V and J genes are TRBV19 and TRBJ2-7; D unclear. Looked up from germline, CDR1 is LNHDA and CDR2 is SQIVND (reference sequence). V was shortened by 5 bases and J by 6 bases, with 8 bases between the two germline ends. The CDR3 length is 11 residues. Written as DNA, the CDR3 is TGTGCCAGTAGTTGGTATGGCGAGCAGTACTTC. This sequence encodes CASSWYGEQYF.

In this sample, this clonotype turned up many times. The chain has TRBV7-6 and TRBJ2-1; 9 bases map to TRBD2. V was clipped by 1 base and J by 4 bases; unmatched bases: 5. Germline V gene lookup returns CDR1 SGHVS and CDR2 FNYEAQ. The CDR3 runs 16 residues. CDR3 DNA sequence: TGTGCCAGCAGCTTAGGATCGGCGGGGGGGTACAATGAGCAGTTCTTC. Translation gives CASSLGSAGGYNEQFF. Together with reference TRBV7-6 and TRBJ2-1, the CDR3 gives the full variable domain: GAGVSQSPRYKVTKRGQDVALRCDPISGHVSLYWYRQALGQGPEFLTYFNYEAQQDKSGLPNDRFSAERPEGSISTLTIQRTEQRDSAMYRCASSLGSAGGYNEQFFGPGTRLTVL.

This clonotype was seen repeatedly, ten times or more. The chain recombines TRBV12-3 or TRBV12-4 with TRBJ1-2; weak D call: TRBD1 (5 bases). The CDR3 is 13 amino acids. V gave up 6 bases and J gave up 5 bases, with 13 bases separating them. CDR3 amino acids: CASRDKAGYGYTF. The CDR3, as DNA: TGTGCCAGCAGGGACAAGGCTGGGTATGGCTACACCTTC.

This clonotype was counted many times. This chain uses TRBV7-9 with TRBJ2-7, with a tentative D call TRBD2 (7 bases). The CDR3 contains 15 residues. Trimming stripped 5 bases from V and 0 bases from J, with 14 bases between. The germline V gene has CDR1 SEHNR and CDR2 FQNEAQ (reference sequence). The CDR3 nucleotides read TGTGCCAGCAGCGACGTGGGAGGGGGCTCCTACGAGCAGTACTTC. Translating gives CASSDVGGGSYEQYF.

This clonotype was seen ten or more times. This chain links TRBV20-1 with TRBJ2-7; 9 positions agree with TRBD2. This CDR3 region has 13 residues. CDR1 DFQATT and CDR2 SNEGSKA come from the germline V gene (reference sequence). Trimming took 6 bases from V and 3 from J; bases not matched to a gene: 6. The chain's CDR3 is CSASSGGIYEQYF. In DNA, the CDR3 is TGCAGTGCAAGTAGCGGGGGTATCTACGAGCAGTACTTC.

This clonotype has a handful of counts. CDR3 in amino acids: CASRPQGLSTEAFF. The CDR3 DNA sequence: TGTGCCAGCAGGCCACAGGGTTTGAGTACTGAAGCTTTCTTT. The rearrangement links TRBV6-1 to TRBJ1-1, with a tentative D call TRBD1 (6 bases). This CDR3 comprises 14 residues. Germline CDR1 reads MNHNS; CDR2 reads SASEGT. The V end lost 6 bases, the J end lost 5 bases, and 16 bases lay between the germline ends.